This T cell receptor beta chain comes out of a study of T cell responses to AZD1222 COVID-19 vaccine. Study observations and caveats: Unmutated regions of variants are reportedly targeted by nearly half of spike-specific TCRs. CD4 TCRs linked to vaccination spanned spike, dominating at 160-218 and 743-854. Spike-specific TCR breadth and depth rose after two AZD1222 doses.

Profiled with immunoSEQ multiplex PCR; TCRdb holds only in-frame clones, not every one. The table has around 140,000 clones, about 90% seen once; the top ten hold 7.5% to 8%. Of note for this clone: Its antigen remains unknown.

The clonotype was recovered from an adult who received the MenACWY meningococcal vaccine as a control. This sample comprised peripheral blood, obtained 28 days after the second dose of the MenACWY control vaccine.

The CDR3, as DNA: TGTGCCACCACGGGCTCTGGAAACACCATATATTTT. Translating gives CATTGSGNTIYF. The chain carries TRBV15 and TRBJ1-3; D ambiguous. In germline, CDR1 is LNHNV, CDR2 YYDKDF (reference sequence). With 7 bases removed from V and 0 bases from J, the gap between germline ends came to 4 bases. The CDR3 contains 12 residues.